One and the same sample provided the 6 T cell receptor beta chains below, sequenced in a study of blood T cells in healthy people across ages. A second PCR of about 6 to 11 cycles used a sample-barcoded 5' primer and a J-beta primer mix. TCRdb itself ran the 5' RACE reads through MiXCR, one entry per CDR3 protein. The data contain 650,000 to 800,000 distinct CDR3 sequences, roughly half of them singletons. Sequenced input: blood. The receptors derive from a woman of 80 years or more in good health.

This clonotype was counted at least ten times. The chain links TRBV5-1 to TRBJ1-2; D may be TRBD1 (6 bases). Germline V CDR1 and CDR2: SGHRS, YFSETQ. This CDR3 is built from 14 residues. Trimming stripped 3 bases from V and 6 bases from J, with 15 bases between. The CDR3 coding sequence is TGCGCCAGCAGCTCGGGGGCGGGATTCGATGGCTACACCTTC. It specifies CASSSGAGFDGYTF. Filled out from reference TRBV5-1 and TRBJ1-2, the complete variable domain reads KAGVTQTPRYLIKTRGQQVTLSCSPISGHRSVSWYQQTPGQGLQFLFEYFSETQRNKGNFPGRFSGRQFSNSRSEMNVSTLELGDSALYLCASSSGAGFDGYTFGSGTRLTVV.

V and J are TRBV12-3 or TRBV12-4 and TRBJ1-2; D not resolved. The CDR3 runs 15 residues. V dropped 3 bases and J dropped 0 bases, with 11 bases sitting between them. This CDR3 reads CASSLDWTANYGYTF. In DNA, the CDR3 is TGTGCCAGCAGTTTGGACTGGACGGCTAACTATGGCTACACCTTC.

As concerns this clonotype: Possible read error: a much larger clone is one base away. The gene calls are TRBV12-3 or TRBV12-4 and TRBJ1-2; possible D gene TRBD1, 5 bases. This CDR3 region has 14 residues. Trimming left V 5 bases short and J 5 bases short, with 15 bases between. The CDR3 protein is CASSAAGLRYGYTF. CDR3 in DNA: TGTGCCAGCAGTGCGGCAGGGCTGAGGTATGGCTACACCTTC.

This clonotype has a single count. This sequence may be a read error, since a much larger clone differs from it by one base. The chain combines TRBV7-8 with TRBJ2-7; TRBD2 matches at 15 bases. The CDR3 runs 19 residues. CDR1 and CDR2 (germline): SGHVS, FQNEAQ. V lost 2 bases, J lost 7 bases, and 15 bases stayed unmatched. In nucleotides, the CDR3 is TGTGCCAGCAGCTTAAGGGCAGGTGGACTAGCGGGAGGGCAAAATGAGCAGTACTTC. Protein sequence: CASSLRAGGLAGGQNEQYF. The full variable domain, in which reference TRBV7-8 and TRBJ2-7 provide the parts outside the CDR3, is GAGVSQSPRYKVAKRGQDVALRCDPISGHVSLFWYQQALGQGPEFLTYFQNEAQLDKSGLPSDRFFAERPEGSVSTLKIQRTQQEDSAVYLCASSLRAGGLAGGQNEQYFGPGTRLTVT.

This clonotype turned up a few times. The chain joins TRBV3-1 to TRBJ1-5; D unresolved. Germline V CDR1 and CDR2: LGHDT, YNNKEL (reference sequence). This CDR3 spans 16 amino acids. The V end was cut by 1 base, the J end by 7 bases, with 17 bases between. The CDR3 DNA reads TGTGCCAGCAGCCAAGGATCCAGCCCGGCGGGCCAGCCCCAGCATTTT. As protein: CASSQGSSPAGQPQHF.

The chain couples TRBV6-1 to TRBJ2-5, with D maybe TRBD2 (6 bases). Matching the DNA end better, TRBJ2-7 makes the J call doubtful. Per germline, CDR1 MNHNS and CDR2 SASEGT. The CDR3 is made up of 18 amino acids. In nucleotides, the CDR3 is TGTGCCAGCAGTGACCGGGGTCGAGCGGGTACGCGGGGCTCCGAGCAGTACTTC. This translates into CASSDRGRAGTRGSEQYF.